This TCR beta chain was obtained from a study of blood T cell repertoires in COVID-19. Across the whole study: The United States, Italy and Spain provided the acute and convalescent COVID-19 samples. T cells, B-cell-depleted T cells, or PBMCs supplied cDNA or gDNA.

Assay: immunoSEQ multiplex PCR; the TCRdb copy retains only in-frame clones and omits some. The sample includes 100,000 or so clones, over 75% of them seen just once. The clonotype originates from a woman older than 75 with acute or convalescent COVID-19. The specimen was peripheral blood.

The CDR3 DNA sequence: TGTGCCAGTAGTATGTTCGGGGGAGGAGGAGGTACGCAGTATTTT. Translation gives CASSMFGGGGGTQYF. V gene TRBV19 combines with J gene TRBJ2-3; a weak D match, TRBD2 (6 bases). The CDR3 is 15 amino acids. Per germline, CDR1 LNHDA and CDR2 SQIVND (reference sequence). Between the trimmed V and J ends, which lost 3 bases and 8 bases, there was a span of 18 bases.